The rows below give T cell receptor beta chains drawn from one sample of a study of T cells in Graves' hyperthyroidism and ophthalmopathy. TCRdb processed the multiplex PCR reads anew with MiXCR; each CDR3 protein has one entry. The sample contains approximately 400,000 distinct CDR3 sequences, 15% of which appear only once. Sequences were obtained from blood. Receptors originate from a woman in her twenties or thirties with Graves' hyperthyroidism. Both conserved end residues are part of each CDR3. D genes are given only for firm matches. Part of the rows lack a size; the others show once, few, many or a class for expanded clones.

CDR3nt: TGTGCCACCAGCAGAGAGAAAGGACAGGGGGCCTCCGGGGAGCTGTTTTTT
CDR3aa: CATSREKGQGASGELFF
d_gene: TRBD1
abundance: .
j_gene: TRBJ2-2
v_gene: TRBV15

CDR3nt: TGCGCCAGCAGCCAAGAGGAGAATGAGCAGTTCTTC
CDR3aa: CASSQEENEQFF
d_gene: .
abundance: .
j_gene: TRBJ2-1
v_gene: TRBV4-1

CDR3nt: TGTGCTCATAAGGGGCGAGCCTACGAGCAGTACTTC
CDR3aa: CAHKGRAYEQYF
d_gene: .
abundance: many
j_gene: TRBJ2-7
v_gene: TRBV28

CDR3nt: TGTGCCAACACCGGTGGAGCCAATAACTATGGCTACACCTTC
CDR3aa: CANTGGANNYGYTF
d_gene: .
abundance: .
j_gene: TRBJ1-2
v_gene: TRBV28

CDR3nt: TGCAGTGCTAGAGTGGGGGGGGTGTCCGGATACTACGAGCAGTACTTC
CDR3aa: CSARVGGVSGYYEQYF
d_gene: TRBD2
abundance: .
j_gene: TRBJ2-7
v_gene: TRBV20-1

CDR3nt: TGTGCCACCACACGAGGGACAGGGGGATCCTACGAGCAGTACTTC
CDR3aa: CATTRGTGGSYEQYF
d_gene: TRBD1
abundance: many
j_gene: TRBJ2-7
v_gene: TRBV6-1

CDR3nt: TGTGCCAGCAGTGGAGGGATTTCTAACTATGGCTACACCTTC
CDR3aa: CASSGGISNYGYTF
d_gene: .
abundance: .
j_gene: TRBJ1-2
v_gene: TRBV28

CDR3nt: TGTGCCACCGTTAGATACAGGGGATTCAACGAGCAGTACTTC
CDR3aa: CATVRYRGFNEQYF
d_gene: TRBD1
abundance: many
j_gene: TRBJ2-7
v_gene: TRBV28

CDR3nt: TGCAGTGCTAGAGATCCTAGCGGGATGATTTACGAGCAGTACTTC
CDR3aa: CSARDPSGMIYEQYF
d_gene: TRBD2
abundance: many
j_gene: TRBJ2-7
v_gene: TRBV20-1

CDR3nt: TGTGCCAGCAGTAGAAGGATGTCCACCGGGGAGCTGTTTTTT
CDR3aa: CASSRRMSTGELFF
d_gene: .
abundance: few
j_gene: TRBJ2-2
v_gene: TRBV28

CDR3nt: TGTGCCAGCAGCTGGGGACAGGGGCCTTATAATGAAAAACTGTTTTTT
CDR3aa: CASSWGQGPYNEKLFF
d_gene: TRBD1
abundance: few
j_gene: TRBJ1-4
v_gene: TRBV7-2

CDR3nt: TGTGCCAGCAGTGAAATCGGCCCACAGGGGACTTCGGCCAACGTCCTGACTTTC
CDR3aa: CASSEIGPQGTSANVLTF
d_gene: .
abundance: .
j_gene: TRBJ2-6
v_gene: TRBV25-1

CDR3nt: TGTGCCAGCAGGGACAGGTCGCTAAGCTCCTACGAGCAGTACTTC
CDR3aa: CASRDRSLSSYEQYF
d_gene: TRBD1
abundance: .
j_gene: TRBJ2-7
v_gene: TRBV27

CDR3nt: TGTGCCAGCAGTAGCCGGGACAGCCTCGGGGAGCTGTTTTTT
CDR3aa: CASSSRDSLGELFF
d_gene: TRBD1
abundance: once
j_gene: TRBJ2-2
v_gene: TRBV6-1

CDR3nt: TGTGCCAGTAGTACCGGGACCGTCGGTGAGCAGTTCTTC
CDR3aa: CASSTGTVGEQFF
d_gene: .
abundance: few
j_gene: TRBJ2-1
v_gene: TRBV19

CDR3nt: TGCAGCGTTGGGGGGGCAGGGGGCTCCTACAATGAGCAGTTCTTC
CDR3aa: CSVGGAGGSYNEQFF
d_gene: .
abundance: .
j_gene: TRBJ2-1
v_gene: TRBV29-1

CDR3nt: TGCAGTGCTGACAAGGACACCGATAATTCACCCCTCCACTTT
CDR3aa: CSADKDTDNSPLHF
d_gene: .
abundance: few
j_gene: TRBJ1-6
v_gene: TRBV20-1

CDR3nt: TGTGCCAGCAGTGGTCGCGGACTAGCGGACTCCTACAATGAGCAGTTCTTC
CDR3aa: CASSGRGLADSYNEQFF
d_gene: TRBD2
abundance: many
j_gene: TRBJ2-1
v_gene: TRBV6-1

CDR3nt: TGTGCCAGTAGTGTGTGGGAGAGGACTGAAGCTTTCTTT
CDR3aa: CASSVWERTEAFF
d_gene: .
abundance: many
j_gene: TRBJ1-1
v_gene: TRBV19

CDR3nt: TGCGCCAGCAGGCCGACTAGCGGGAGTCAGGGTGAGCAGTTCTTC
CDR3aa: CASRPTSGSQGEQFF
d_gene: TRBD2
abundance: few
j_gene: TRBJ2-1
v_gene: TRBV10-2

CDR3nt: TGCGCCAGCAGCTCCCCGGGACTAGAGGCCGGGGAGCTGTTTTTT
CDR3aa: CASSSPGLEAGELFF
d_gene: TRBD2
abundance: .
j_gene: TRBJ2-2
v_gene: TRBV5-1

CDR3nt: TGTGCCAGCAGTAGGACAGGGGTGGGTGAAAAACTGTTTTTT
CDR3aa: CASSRTGVGEKLFF
d_gene: TRBD1
abundance: .
j_gene: TRBJ1-4
v_gene: TRBV28

CDR3nt: TGTGCCAGCAGTGAACCTCTGGCAGATACGCAGTATTTT
CDR3aa: CASSEPLADTQYF
d_gene: .
abundance: many
j_gene: TRBJ2-3
v_gene: TRBV2

CDR3nt: TGTGCCAGCAGCTTAGATAGTATCGAGCAGTACTTC
CDR3aa: CASSLDSIEQYF
d_gene: .
abundance: many
j_gene: TRBJ2-7
v_gene: TRBV7-9

CDR3nt: TGTGCCAGCATCCTAAGCTCCTACGAGCAGTACTTC
CDR3aa: CASILSSYEQYF
d_gene: .
abundance: .
j_gene: TRBJ2-7
v_gene: TRBV6-1

CDR3nt: TGCAGTGCTAGAGAGAGCGGGAGGAGGTCCTACGAGCAGTACTTC
CDR3aa: CSARESGRRSYEQYF
d_gene: TRBD2
abundance: many
j_gene: TRBJ2-7
v_gene: TRBV20-1

CDR3nt: TGTGCCAGCAGCTTAATGTTCCTGTCGGAAGATACGCAGTATTTT
CDR3aa: CASSLMFLSEDTQYF
d_gene: .
abundance: many
j_gene: TRBJ2-3
v_gene: TRBV7-2

CDR3nt: TGTGCCACCAGCAGGGAAAGGAACACTGAAGCTTTCTTT
CDR3aa: CATSRERNTEAFF
d_gene: .
abundance: few
j_gene: TRBJ1-1
v_gene: TRBV15

CDR3nt: TGCGCCAGCAGCCAAGGGCTAGCGGGAAATGGTGAGCAGTTCTTC
CDR3aa: CASSQGLAGNGEQFF
d_gene: TRBD2
abundance: many
j_gene: TRBJ2-1
v_gene: TRBV4-1

CDR3nt: TGTGCCACCAGTGCTACCCGACAGGGGCCTAGGCGCACTGAAGCTTTCTTT
CDR3aa: CATSATRQGPRRTEAFF
d_gene: TRBD1
abundance: .
j_gene: TRBJ1-1
v_gene: TRBV24-1

CDR3nt: TGCAGTGCTAGAGATCCCGGGGGCGGCTATGGCTACACCTTC
CDR3aa: CSARDPGGGYGYTF
d_gene: .
abundance: .
j_gene: TRBJ1-2
v_gene: TRBV20-1

CDR3nt: TGTGCCAGCATAAGGGACAACTCTGGGGCCAACGTCCTGACTTTC
CDR3aa: CASIRDNSGANVLTF
d_gene: .
abundance: .
j_gene: TRBJ2-6
v_gene: TRBV2

CDR3nt: TGTGCCAGCTGGGGGGTCCGGGACAGCCTGGGAGATACGCAGTATTTT
CDR3aa: CASWGVRDSLGDTQYF
d_gene: .
abundance: many
j_gene: TRBJ2-3
v_gene: TRBV2

CDR3nt: TGTGCCACCAGTGGCGGGATAAGCACAGATACGCAGTATTTT
CDR3aa: CATSGGISTDTQYF
d_gene: .
abundance: few
j_gene: TRBJ2-3
v_gene: TRBV24-1

CDR3nt: TGTGCCAGCAGTTTCCTGCATAGCAATCAGCCCCAGCATTTT
CDR3aa: CASSFLHSNQPQHF
d_gene: .
abundance: .
j_gene: TRBJ1-5
v_gene: TRBV27

CDR3nt: .
CDR3aa: CASSKPQGQLMKNCFF
d_gene: .
abundance: few
j_gene: TRBJ1-4
v_gene: TRBV7-6

CDR3nt: TGTGCCAGCAGTTTTTATACGGGTCGCTCCTACGAGCAGTACTTC
CDR3aa: CASSFYTGRSYEQYF
d_gene: .
abundance: many
j_gene: TRBJ2-7
v_gene: TRBV27

CDR3nt: TGTGCCAGCAGCCTAGCCAGCGGCACTGAAGCTTTCTTT
CDR3aa: CASSLASGTEAFF
d_gene: .
abundance: many
j_gene: TRBJ1-1
v_gene: TRBV7-2

CDR3nt: TGTGCCAGCAGCCCGAAAGGGACTAGCGGGAGGTTTAACATTCAGTACTTC
CDR3aa: CASSPKGTSGRFNIQYF
d_gene: TRBD2
abundance: .
j_gene: TRBJ2-4
v_gene: TRBV7-9

CDR3nt: TGCAGTGCAACCGGGCTTAGGTTCCCCACCGGGGAGCTGTTTTTT
CDR3aa: CSATGLRFPTGELFF
d_gene: .
abundance: .
j_gene: TRBJ2-2
v_gene: TRBV20-1

CDR3nt: TGCATTGGATCGGGTGCAGACTATGGCTACACCTTC
CDR3aa: CIGSGADYGYTF
d_gene: .
abundance: few
j_gene: TRBJ1-2
v_gene: TRBV20-1

CDR3nt: TGCAGTCCGGACAGGGGGCCCCAAGAGACCCAGTACTTC
CDR3aa: CSPDRGPQETQYF
d_gene: TRBD1
abundance: .
j_gene: TRBJ2-5
v_gene: TRBV20-1

CDR3nt: TGCGCCAGCAGCCAAGAACGGACTAGCGGACTAAATACGCAGTATTTT
CDR3aa: CASSQERTSGLNTQYF
d_gene: TRBD2
abundance: many
j_gene: TRBJ2-3
v_gene: TRBV4-1

CDR3nt: TGCAGTGCTAGCCCCCACAGGGAAGGCACTGAAGCTTTCTTT
CDR3aa: CSASPHREGTEAFF
d_gene: .
abundance: .
j_gene: TRBJ1-1
v_gene: TRBV20-1

CDR3nt: TGTGCCAGCAGTTTGACGTTAGGTACTTCCCCTACCCTACCTTACGAGCAGTACTTC
CDR3aa: CASSLTLGTSPTLPYEQYF
d_gene: .
abundance: many
j_gene: TRBJ2-7
v_gene: TRBV27

CDR3nt: TGTGCCAGCAGTGACTCAGAGACCGGGGAGCTGTTTTTT
CDR3aa: CASSDSETGELFF
d_gene: .
abundance: .
j_gene: TRBJ2-2
v_gene: TRBV6-4